The rows below give T cell receptor beta chains drawn from one sample of a study of cytomegalovirus exposure and HLA in healthy donors. TCRdb's table, derived via immunoSEQ multiplex PCR, lists solely in-frame clones and lacks some. The repertoire includes about 120,000 clones, about 10% of them detected once, and 4.5% to 5% sits in the top ten. Sequencing was done on a sample of PBMCs. These receptors originate from a woman between 18 and 30 years old in good health and CMV-seropositive. Each CDR3 is given with its conserved first and last residue. A D gene is named only where the DNA matches it firmly.

j_call | v_call | cdr3_length | d_call | cdr3_aa
TRBJ2-1 | TRBV5-6 | 14 | TRBD2 | CASSASGRYNEQFF
TRBJ2-2 | TRBV5-1 | 14 | . | CASSLGSNTGELFF
TRBJ2-7 | TRBV6-5 | 14 | . | CASSIRAAGYEQYF
TRBJ2-6 | TRBV7-3 | 16 | . | CASSRPEASGANVLTF
TRBJ2-7 | TRBV11-3 | 16 | TRBD2 | CASSSTSGTVLDEQYF
TRBJ2-7 | TRBV10-3 | 14 | . | CAIGAGRDSYEQYF
TRBJ1-3 | TRBV5-8 | 13 | . | CASSFRLGNTIYF
TRBJ2-3 | TRBV6-1 | 12 | . | CASSVQSDTQYF
TRBJ2-3 | TRBV25-1 | 16 | TRBD2 | CASSPGLAFRTDTQYF
TRBJ2-5 | TRBV5-1 | 13 | . | CASTSGDRETQYF
TRBJ2-1 | TRBV6-5 | 15 | . | CASRPLDRPNNEQFF
TRBJ2-1 | TRBV28 | 14 | TRBD2 | CASSSTGLVSEQFF
TRBJ2-7 | TRBV7-8 | 12 | TRBD1 | CASSFPGGEQYF
TRBJ2-3 | TRBV7-9 | 18 | TRBD2 | CASSFSSGRALVADTQYF
TRBJ2-1 | TRBV7-2 | 16 | TRBD2 | CASSSLGGPNYNEQFF
TRBJ2-5 | TRBV7-9 | 12 | . | CASSLMEETQYF
TRBJ2-1 | TRBV27 | 15 | TRBD1 | CASSVDRGVYNEQFF
TRBJ2-1 | TRBV28 | 14 | . | CASSLAGDYNEQFF
TRBJ1-1 | TRBV4-1 | 15 | . | CASSQEPQLNTEAFF
TRBJ2-3 | TRBV5-1 | 19 | TRBD2 | CASSPYTKTSGDPTDTQYF
TRBJ2-3 | TRBV19 | 14 | TRBD2 | CASRLAGVGDTQYF
TRBJ2-7 | TRBV7-9 | 16 | . | CASSGPFDGTNYEQYF
TRBJ1-5 | TRBV4-1 | 17 | . | CASRSRLVLGGNQPQHF
TRBJ1-3 | TRBV7-2 | 16 | . | CASSYGGTSSGNTIYF
TRBJ1-2 | TRBV7-9 | 14 | . | CASSLEGLVGGYTF
TRBJ1-5 | TRBV28 | 14 | . | CATLPGDSNQPQHF
TRBJ2-1 | TRBV29-1 | 16 | . | CSVVALSGQRNNEQFF
TRBJ2-1 | TRBV2 | 12 | . | CASSGLYDEQFF
TRBJ1-4 | TRBV9 | 12 | TRBD1 | CASSGDSQKLFF
TRBJ1-1 | TRBV28 | 14 | TRBD1 | CASSPTDRATEAFF
TRBJ2-2 | TRBV9 | 16 | TRBD1 | CASSVALTGVTGELFF
TRBJ2-7 | TRBV5-1 | 15 | . | CASSSAPAGSYEQYF
TRBJ1-2 | TRBV29-1 | 12 | . | CSVVIAENGYTF
TRBJ2-1 | TRBV27 | 19 | TRBD2 | CASSLSIRTSGTSYNEQFF
TRBJ1-6 | TRBV30 | 16 | . | CAWSAAGTSLNSPLHF
TRBJ2-1 | TRBV5-1 | 15 | . | CASSLEGRGDNEQFF
TRBJ1-1 | TRBV6-1 | 14 | . | CASSERRGFTEAFF
TRBJ2-1 | TRBV6-4 | 16 | TRBD1 | CASSGFPGQGLDEQFF
TRBJ2-7 | TRBV18 | 14 | TRBD2 | CASSPLAGEYEQYF
TRBJ2-6 | TRBV19 | 17 | . | CASSNSGGYSGANVLTF
TRBJ1-2 | TRBV7-9 | 15 | . | CASSLGLETFYGYTF
TRBJ1-1 | TRBV2 | 13 | . | CASSGLGDTEAFF
TRBJ1-5 | TRBV30 | 12 | . | CAWSLANQPQHF
TRBJ1-1 | TRBV6-5 | 13 | . | CASSSLSRAEAFF
TRBJ1-2 | TRBV7-6 | 12 | . | CASSLIGDGYTF
TRBJ2-1 | TRBV28 | 14 | TRBD2 | CASSSPGGYNEQFF
TRBJ2-2 | TRBV6-6 | 15 | . | CASSHTSLITGELFF
TRBJ1-6 | TRBV5-6 | 14 | . | CASSLKGVNSPLHF
TRBJ1-4 | TRBV10-3 | 16 | . | CAISDGGIVSGEKLFF
TRBJ2-2 | TRBV29-1 | 12 | . | CSASTSTGELFF